This T cell receptor (beta chain) derives from a study of identical twins. TCRdb used MiXCR to reprocess the 5' RACE reads, holding one entry per CDR3 protein. The sample records hundreds of thousands of distinct CDR3 sequences, roughly 6.2% being singletons. This clonotype has a handful of counts. Its specificity is unknown. Germline V CDR1 and CDR2: LGHNA, YNFKEQ. Deletions cut 5 bases from V and 3 bases from J, with 13 bases between. The CDR3 is 14 amino acids. Study-wide points: It was cross-sectional statistical analysis, not following the same donors, that the conclusions relied on. Partial confounding of zero-insertion analyses by invariant MAIT and iNKT cells was possible.

Material: naive T cells sorted from blood. The rearrangement uses TRBV4-2 and TRBJ1-2; D is possibly TRBD1 (6 bases). The receptor was derived from a man between 18 and 35 years old in good health. Here the CDR3 DNA reads TGTGCCAGCAGCTCTGGGGGACAAGACTATGGCTACACCTTC. Translated, it gives CASSSGGQDYGYTF.